The 15 T cell receptor beta chains in this list originate from one sample, sequenced in a study of blood T cell repertoires in COVID-19 (dated by TCRdb to the early 2020s). Library construction relied on the immunoSEQ multiplex PCR assay. TCRdb mirrors the immuneACCESS table, restricted to in-frame sequences. Some clones are absent from its copies; in checked studies, under half trace to an unresolved V gene, and the reason for the others is unknown. This sample holds around 450,000 clones; 90% were observed only once. 0.6% of the sample rests with the top ten. Sequenced: PBMCs or T cells enriched from blood (not recorded which). The receptors originated from a man aged 18 to 35 who had recovered from COVID-19.

This chain uses TRBV15 with TRBJ1-1; D gene ambiguous. The germline V gene has CDR1 LNHNV and CDR2 YYDKDF (reference sequence). V gave up 3 bases and J gave up 6 bases, with 17 bases separating them. This CDR3 is 15 amino acids long. The CDR3 DNA is TGTGCCACCAGCAGCCCCGCTTTGTTCGGGTCTGAAGCTTTCTTT. Protein sequence: CATSSPALFGSEAFF.

The chain is built from TRBV12-5 and TRBJ1-1; D is ambiguous. V was shortened by 0 bases and J by 3 bases, with 11 bases between the two germline ends. Germline lookup yields CDR1 LGHNT and CDR2 FRNRAP. This CDR3 comprises 15 residues. The CDR3 region is CASGLVLGRDTEAFF. The CDR3 DNA reads as TGTGCTAGTGGTTTGGTCCTAGGGAGGGACACTGAAGCTTTCTTT.

This sequence joins TRBV2 and TRBJ1-6, with 10 bases fitting TRBD1. Trimming cost V 3 bases and J 6 bases; bases outside gene matches: 5. The CDR3 runs 16 residues. Germline V gene lookup returns CDR1 SNHLY and CDR2 FYNNEI. The CDR3 coding sequence is TGTGCCAGCAGTGAGCAGGGACAGGGGTTTAATTCACCCCTCCACTTT. It translates to CASSEQGQGFNSPLHF.

This clone was recorded once. This chain uses TRBV11-3 with TRBJ2-1; 10 positions match TRBD2. CDR3 length: 13 amino acids. The trim removed 8 bases at V and 7 bases at J, leaving 5 bases unmatched. The V gene's germline CDR1 is SGHNT and CDR2 YENEEA. The CDR3 loop reads CASFSGRGNEQFF. CDR3 DNA: TGTGCCAGCTTCAGCGGGAGGGGGAATGAGCAGTTCTTC.

V usage is TRBV27 and J usage is TRBJ2-7; 7 bases are shared with TRBD1. The CDR3 is made up of 13 amino acids. The germline gives CDR1 MNHEY, CDR2 SMNVEV (reference sequence). Trimming took 0 bases from V and 5 from J; bases not matched to a gene: 1. The CDR3 region is CASSLSGQHEQYF. In DNA, the CDR3 is TGTGCCAGCAGTTTATCGGGACAGCACGAGCAGTACTTC.

This clone appeared a few times. The chain joins TRBV28 to TRBJ1-5; 9 bases align to TRBD1. With 4 bases clipped from V and 5 bases from J, the junction kept 6 bases outside the gene matches. The CDR3 consists of 15 residues. CDR1 and CDR2 (germline): MDHEN, SYDVKM. The CDR3 here is CASSSRTGAHQPQHF. As DNA, the CDR3 is TGTGCCAGCAGTTCCCGGACAGGGGCACATCAGCCCCAGCATTTT.

V usage is TRBV11-2 and J usage is TRBJ2-1; 7 bases match TRBD1. Per germline, CDR1 SGHAT and CDR2 FQNNGV. There are 16 residues in the CDR3. V lost 2 bases and J lost 3; bases outside the gene matches: 7. CDR3 nucleotides: TGTGCCAGCAGCTTAAGGCCCCAGGGGGACTACAATGAGCAGTTCTTC. Protein sequence: CASSLRPQGDYNEQFF.

The chain employs TRBV5-6 and TRBJ2-7; 7 bases fit TRBD1. After removal of 4 bases from V and 3 bases from J, the junction contained 4 bases not matched to a gene. Germline V gene data show CDR1 as SGHDT and CDR2 as YYEEEE. This CDR3 region has 13 residues. DNA for the CDR3: TGTGCCAGCAGCCTGGGACAGAGCTACGAGCAGTACTTC. Translating gives CASSLGQSYEQYF.

This chain joins TRBV6-5 and TRBJ2-7, with a weak D call TRBD2 (5 bases). This CDR3 is built from 14 residues. Germline V gene data show CDR1 as MNHEY and CDR2 as SVGAGI. V lost 10 bases and J lost 2, with 18 bases in between. This CDR3 reads CATSDEAGTYEQYF. The CDR3 nucleotides are TGTGCCACCAGCGATGAGGCCGGGACCTACGAGCAGTACTTC.

The V call is TRBV2, the J call TRBJ1-5; 7 nucleotides agree with TRBD1. Germline trimming cut 11 bases from V and 4 bases from J; bases unmatched to any gene: 5. The CDR3 spans 12 residues. The germline V gene has CDR1 SNHLY and CDR2 FYNNEI. In nucleotides, the CDR3 is TGTGCCGTGGGACAGCCAAATCAGCCCCAGCATTTT. Encoded protein: CAVGQPNQPQHF.

The CDR3 DNA reads TGTGCCAGCAGTCGAACAGGACAGGTCGGACATGGCTACACCTTC. Its translation is CASSRTGQVGHGYTF. The chain recombines TRBV6-5 with TRBJ1-2; 7 bases fit TRBD1. Germline lookup yields CDR1 MNHEY and CDR2 SVGAGI. J lost 6 bases, V lost 5 bases, and 12 bases had no gene match. This CDR3 is 15 amino acids long.

The V gene is TRBV6-5, the J gene TRBJ2-7; the D is unclear. Germline CDR1 reads MNHEY; CDR2 reads SVGAGI. The CDR3 is 14 amino acids. V dropped 5 bases and J dropped 7 bases, with 18 bases sitting between them. CDR3 DNA sequence: TGTGCCAGCAGTCTACGGGTACAAAATGGGGAGCAGTACTTC. This gives the protein CASSLRVQNGEQYF.

This clone was seen just once. V usage is TRBV5-5 and J usage is TRBJ1-1, with TRBD1 matching 10 bases. The germline V gene encodes CDR1 SGHKS and CDR2 YYEKEE (reference sequence). V shed 4 bases and J 5 bases; nucleotides not matched to a gene: 5. This CDR3 contains 14 residues. The CDR3 coding sequence is TGTGCCAGCAGCCGGGACAGGGGATGGACTGAAGCTTTCTTT. The encoded protein is CASSRDRGWTEAFF.

The gene calls are TRBV10-3 and TRBJ2-7; weak D call: TRBD2 (6 bases). Trimming took off 4 bases at V and 2 bases at J, with 15 bases between the two ends. Germline loops: CDR1 ENHRY, CDR2 SYGVKD. The CDR3 has 15 residues. In DNA form, the CDR3 reads TGTGCCATCAGTGGAGGAGGGGACGTAGCCTACGAGCAGTACTTC. It codes for CAISGGGDVAYEQYF.

V gene TRBV11-2 combines with J gene TRBJ1-6; D is undetermined. CDR1 and CDR2 (germline): SGHAT, FQNNGV. This CDR3 is 13 amino acids long. Trimming removed 0 bases from V and 11 bases from J, with 8 bases in between. CDR3 nucleotide sequence: TGTGCCAGCAGCTTAGAGTATCGCGCACCCCTCCACTTT. Translating gives CASSLEYRAPLHF.